Presented here are 20 T cell receptor beta chains from one specimen sequenced in a study of blood T cell repertoires in COVID-19. TCRdb keeps only in-frame clones here, not all; method: immunoSEQ multiplex PCR. The sample records over 400,000 clones, approximately 90% being singletons. The sequenced sample consisted of peripheral blood. Every receptor here comes from a woman in her twenties or thirties with active or convalescent COVID-19.

This clone has just one count. This chain links TRBV3-1 (or the pseudogene TRBV3-2) with TRBJ1-1; 7 bases map to TRBD1. Germline V gene lookup returns CDR1 LGHDT and CDR2 YNNKEL (reference sequence). Trimming removed 4 bases from V and 1 base from J; junction bases left unmatched: 6. The CDR3 is 15 residues long. CDR3 sequence (DNA): TGTGCCAGCAGCCCCGCGGGACAGCCGAACACTGAAGCTTTCTTT. This encodes CASSPAGQPNTEAFF.

This clone was found once. The chain uses TRBV5-1 and TRBJ1-5, with 10 bases matching TRBD1. Germline V gives CDR1 SGHRS, CDR2 YFSETQ. V lost 0 bases, J lost 2 bases, and 11 bases stayed unmatched. The CDR3 extends over 19 amino acids. CDR3 bases: TGCGCCAGCAGCTTGGCCTTGTCGGGGGACAGGGGTGGCAATCAGCCCCAGCATTTT. This translates into CASSLALSGDRGGNQPQHF.

This clone was found once. This sequence joins TRBV12-3 or TRBV12-4 and TRBJ1-2; unclear D gene. CDR3 length: 13 residues. V lost 3 bases, J lost 1 base, and 6 bases lay in between. The CDR3 DNA reads as TGTGCCAGCAGTTTCCCAGTTAACTATGGCTACACCTTC. Amino acids: CASSFPVNYGYTF.

The chain combines TRBV7-6 with TRBJ2-1; TRBD2 might be the D (6 bases). Per germline, CDR1 SGHVS and CDR2 FNYEAQ. The CDR3 is 16 residues long. The germline V and J ends were trimmed by 1 base and 10 bases, with 20 bases remaining between them. The CDR3, as DNA: TGTGCCAGCAGCTTAGGGTTTGGGACTGCCCTAACGGAGCAGTTCTTC. Translation gives CASSLGFGTALTEQFF.

The chain is built from TRBV11-2 and TRBJ2-2; 8 bases fit TRBD2. There are 13 residues in the CDR3. The trim removed 11 bases at V and 6 bases at J, leaving 8 bases unmatched. Germline values: CDR1 SGHAT, CDR2 FQNNGV. Written as DNA, the CDR3 is TGTGCCGGCGCGGGGGGTATGGCCGGGGAGCTGTTTTTT. Translating gives CAGAGGMAGELFF.

The chain links TRBV5-6 to TRBJ1-2; perhaps TRBD1 as D (6 bases). The CDR3 spans 13 residues. V gave up 4 bases and J gave up 8 bases, with 15 bases separating them. Germline CDR1 SGHDT, CDR2 YYEEEE. The DNA of the CDR3 is TGTGCCAGCAGCCCGACAGGAAGGGACGGCTACACCTTC. Amino acid sequence: CASSPTGRDGYTF.

This clone turned up a few times. This rearrangement joins TRBV5-6 to TRBJ1-6, with 11 nucleotides matching TRBD1. In germline, CDR1 is SGHDT, CDR2 YYEEEE. The V segment lost 5 bases and the J segment 7 bases; nucleotides outside the gene matches: 2. The length of the CDR3 is 14 residues. The CDR3 sequence: CASSRDRGNSPLHF. Here the CDR3 DNA reads TGTGCCAGCAGTAGGGACAGGGGGAATTCACCCCTCCACTTT.

The sample holds a few counts of this clone. The chain is built from TRBV27 and TRBJ2-1; no clear D. This CDR3 is built from 11 residues. V was shortened by 3 bases and J by 7 bases, with 4 bases between the two germline ends. The germline V gene has CDR1 MNHEY and CDR2 SMNVEV (reference sequence). DNA of the CDR3: TGTGCCAGCAGTTTCAGGAATGAGCAGTTCTTC. The encoded protein is CASSFRNEQFF.

The DNA of the CDR3 is TGTGCCAGCAGTGAAACTAGTTTAGGGAATGAGCAGTTCTTC. The encoded protein is CASSETSLGNEQFF. The chain joins TRBV6-1 to TRBJ2-1; weak D call: TRBD2 (5 bases). The CDR3 length is 14 residues. V shed 2 bases and J shed 7 bases, with 12 bases lying between them. CDR1 is MNHNS, CDR2 SASEGT, per germline.

This clone has just a few counts. The chain uses TRBV4-1 and TRBJ1-6, with a tentative D call TRBD1 (5 bases). V lost 6 bases and J 7 bases, leaving 13 bases between the germline ends. The CDR3 extends over 14 amino acids. Germline loops: CDR1 MGHRA, CDR2 YSYEKL. CDR3: CASRTQGLNSPLHF. The CDR3, as DNA: TGCGCCAGCAGAACCCAGGGCCTAAATTCACCCCTCCACTTT.

This chain links TRBV4-2 with TRBJ2-7, with 10 bases matching TRBD1. J gave up 2 bases and V 4 bases, and 8 bases lay outside the gene matches. This CDR3 is 16 amino acids long. Germline CDR1 reads LGHNA; CDR2 reads YNFKEQ. The CDR3 loop reads CASSRIDGTGAYEQYF. In DNA form, the CDR3 reads TGTGCCAGCAGCCGCATTGACGGGACAGGGGCCTACGAGCAGTACTTC.

V usage is TRBV28 and J usage is TRBJ1-1; the D is unclear. This CDR3 comprises 16 residues. Germline CDR1 is MDHEN and CDR2 is SYDVKM. V dropped 2 bases and J dropped 4 bases, with 17 bases sitting between them. The CDR3 DNA reads TGTGCCAGCAGTTTAAGAGCGACGGCCGGAACCACTGAAGCTTTCTTT. It yields the protein CASSLRATAGTTEAFF.

This clone was picked up a small number of times. This chain uses TRBV5-1 with TRBJ1-1, with D uncertain. Germline V gene lookup returns CDR1 SGHRS and CDR2 YFSETQ. CDR3 length: 14 residues. V was shortened by 0 bases and J by 6 bases, with 12 bases between the two germline ends. The CDR3 nucleotides read TGCGCCAGCAGCTTGGCCGGAGCGGGAGCTGAAGCTTTCTTT. The encoded protein is CASSLAGAGAEAFF.

This clone has only one observation. The chain recombines TRBV6-4 with TRBJ1-2, with D possibly being TRBD1 (5 bases). Per the germline V gene, CDR1 is MRHNA and CDR2 is SNTAGT. This CDR3 has 14 amino acids. Trimming removed 0 bases at V and 5 bases at J, with 10 bases between. The CDR3 DNA reads TGTGCCAGCAGTGACTCTGCAGGGTTATATGGCTACACCTTC. This sequence encodes CASSDSAGLYGYTF.

This chain uses TRBV7-9 with TRBJ2-5; D may be TRBD2 (5 bases). Trimming removed 4 bases at V and 5 bases at J, with 23 bases between. The CDR3 extends over 17 amino acids. The germline V gene encodes CDR1 SEHNR and CDR2 FQNEAQ (reference sequence). The CDR3 sequence is CASSSPAGNPPGETQYF. The CDR3, as DNA: TGTGCCAGCAGCTCCCCGGCCGGGAACCCCCCGGGGGAGACCCAGTACTTC.

DNA of the CDR3: TGTGCCAGCAGCAGCTTAGGGACTCTCGCGGGGCGCTGGACCGGGGAGCTGTTTTTT. Translated, it gives CASSSLGTLAGRWTGELFF. The rearrangement joins TRBV7-2 to TRBJ2-2; TRBD2 might be the D (6 bases). The ends were cut back, 5 bases at V and 5 bases at J, with 27 bases in the middle. The CDR3 loop spans 19 amino acids. The germline V gene encodes CDR1 SGHTA and CDR2 FQGNSA.

This chain joins TRBV12-3 or TRBV12-4 and TRBJ2-1, with D tentatively TRBD2 (5 bases). V lost 2 bases to trimming and J lost 8 bases, with 7 bases between them. The CDR3 is made up of 12 amino acids. CDR3 sequence reads: CASSLRADEQFF. CDR3 bases: TGTGCCAGCAGTTTAAGAGCGGATGAGCAGTTCTTC.

The V call is TRBV5-6, the J call TRBJ2-4, with 10 positions matching TRBD1. The CDR3 covers 19 residues. Germline V CDR1 and CDR2: SGHDT, YYEEEE. The V gene end was trimmed by 5 bases and the J gene end by 0 bases; junction bases not matched to a gene: 14. The DNA of the CDR3 is TGTGCCAGCAGAGTTTGGGGACAGGGGAATGTGAAAGCCAAAAACATTCAGTACTTC. Translation: CASRVWGQGNVKAKNIQYF.

The rearrangement links TRBV6-1 to TRBJ1-5; D is undetermined. CDR3 size: 18 residues. Trimming shortened V by 3 bases and J by 0 bases, and 18 bases separated the two germline ends. Germline values: CDR1 MNHNS, CDR2 SASEGT. The CDR3 DNA is TGTGCCAGCAGTGAGGGAGGGCCCGCAGCTTATAGCAATCAGCCCCAGCATTTT. It is translated as CASSEGGPAAYSNQPQHF.

The CDR3: CASSQLGEGGNQPQHF. The CDR3 coding sequence is TGCGCCAGCAGCCAACTAGGTGAAGGGGGCAATCAGCCCCAGCATTTT. The chain has TRBV4-1 and TRBJ1-5, with D possibly being TRBD1 (5 bases). Germline CDR1 reads MGHRA; CDR2 reads YSYEKL. The germline V and J ends were trimmed by 2 bases and 2 bases, with 13 bases remaining between them. The CDR3 totals 16 residues.